This is a list of T cell receptor beta chains from one sample in a study of blood T cell repertoires in COVID-19. Sequencing was performed with immunoSEQ multiplex PCR; in TCRdb, only in-frame clones are kept and a portion is missing. The data hold nearly 300,000 clones, with about 90% observed a single time. The sequencing sample was made of PBMCs or T cells enriched from blood (not recorded which). The receptor set was obtained from a woman aged 50 to 65 who had been exposed to COVID-19. Both conserved end residues are part of each CDR3.

v_call | cdr3_aa
TRBV18 | CASSPRLAGGYNEQFF
TRBV6-5 | CASSWGDRGTGELFF
TRBV6-6 | CASLNAGESAYEQYF
TRBV21-1 | CASTYLIGQNEKLFF
TRBV2 | CATIPSGTSGGETQYF
TRBV28 | CASSVGQESYNEQFF
TRBV4-1 | CASSQEALSGGTSYNEQFF
TRBV10-3 | CAISEGDRVNEQFF
TRBV25-1 | CASSDGGGGGTDTQYF
TRBV30 | CAWSVGQGVAKNIQYF
TRBV4-1 | CASSPTGVVQPQHF
TRBV12-3/TRBV12-4 | CASSLQGDYGYTF
TRBV19 | CASSTHRGQDGYTF
TRBV19 | CASSILNQPQHF
TRBV4-1 | CASSQEARSSNQPQHF
TRBV6-6 | CASSNPGGKESDEQFF
TRBV30 | CAWKRLANTGELFF
TRBV27 | CASSLSPGIDREQYF
TRBV19 | CASSIAAGVNTEAFF
TRBV10-3 | CAISEWRALANYGYTF